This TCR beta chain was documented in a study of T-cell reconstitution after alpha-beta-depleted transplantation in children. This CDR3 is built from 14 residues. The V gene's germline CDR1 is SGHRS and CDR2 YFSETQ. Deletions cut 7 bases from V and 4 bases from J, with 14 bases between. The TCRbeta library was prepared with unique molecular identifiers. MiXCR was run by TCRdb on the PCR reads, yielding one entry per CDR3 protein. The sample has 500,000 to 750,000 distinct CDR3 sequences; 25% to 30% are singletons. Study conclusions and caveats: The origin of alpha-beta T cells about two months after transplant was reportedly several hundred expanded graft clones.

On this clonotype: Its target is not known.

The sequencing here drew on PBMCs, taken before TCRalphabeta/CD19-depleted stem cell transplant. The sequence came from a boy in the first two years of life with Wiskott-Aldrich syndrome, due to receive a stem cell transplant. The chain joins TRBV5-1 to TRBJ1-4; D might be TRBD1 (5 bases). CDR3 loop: CASGGGGGNEKLFF. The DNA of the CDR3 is TGCGCCAGCGGAGGAGGTGGGGGTAATGAAAAACTGTTTTTT.